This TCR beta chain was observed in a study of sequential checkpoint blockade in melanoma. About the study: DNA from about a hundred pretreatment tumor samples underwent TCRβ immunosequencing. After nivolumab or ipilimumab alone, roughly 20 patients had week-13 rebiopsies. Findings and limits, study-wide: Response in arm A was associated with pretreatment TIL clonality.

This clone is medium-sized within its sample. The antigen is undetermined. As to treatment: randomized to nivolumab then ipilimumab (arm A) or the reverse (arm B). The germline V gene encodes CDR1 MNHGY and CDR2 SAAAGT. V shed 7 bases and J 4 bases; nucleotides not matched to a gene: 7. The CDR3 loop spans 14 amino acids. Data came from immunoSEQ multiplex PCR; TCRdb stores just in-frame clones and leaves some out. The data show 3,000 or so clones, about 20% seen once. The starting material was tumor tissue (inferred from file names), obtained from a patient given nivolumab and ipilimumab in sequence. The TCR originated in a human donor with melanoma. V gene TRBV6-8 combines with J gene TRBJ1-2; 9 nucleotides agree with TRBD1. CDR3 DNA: TGTGCCAGCAACCGAGCGGACAGGGGCTATGGCTACACCTTC. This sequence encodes CASNRADRGYGYTF.